Listed below are T cell receptor beta chains from one sample, sequenced in a study of human T cells and chemical hapten exposure. TCRdb reanalysed the RACE reads using MiXCR and keeps one entry per CDR3 protein. The sample lists under 200,000 distinct CDR3 sequences; about a quarter were seen once. The input for sequencing was whole blood, taken in connection with sensitization to the hapten diphenylcyclopropenone (DPC). The receptors were sampled from a woman aged 18-29 years with alopecia areata. Some clones in this sample may be carry-over from other donors' samples. The CDR3 runs from the conserved cysteine through the conserved F or W. The order of the fields is clone size, J gene, D gene, V gene, CDR3 protein, CDR3 DNA. D genes are given only for firm matches. Size tells how often a clone was seen (once, few, many) or the class of an expanded clone, and some rows leave it out.

clone_size: few
j_call: TRBJ2-3
d_call: NA
v_call: TRBV12-3/TRBV12-4
cdr3_aa: CASTPRESPYTQYF
cdr3_nt: TGTGCCAGCACCCCAAGGGAGAGCCCATATACGCAGTATTTT

clone_size: few
j_call: TRBJ1-1
d_call: NA
v_call: TRBV6-2/TRBV6-3
cdr3_aa: CASSPVGEGHTEAFF
cdr3_nt: TGTGCCAGCAGTCCTGTGGGGGAAGGGCACACTGAAGCTTTCTTT

clone_size: few
j_call: TRBJ2-1
d_call: NA
v_call: TRBV7-9
cdr3_aa: CASSLVWSSYNEQFF
cdr3_nt: TGTGCCAGCAGCTTAGTCTGGAGCTCCTACAATGAGCAGTTCTTC

clone_size: few
j_call: TRBJ2-7
d_call: TRBD1
v_call: TRBV29-1
cdr3_aa: CSVAGDRYSYEQYF
cdr3_nt: TGCAGCGTTGCCGGGGACAGGTACTCCTACGAGCAGTACTTC

clone_size: once
j_call: TRBJ1-2
d_call: NA
v_call: TRBV20-1
cdr3_aa: CSASQTLNYGYTF
cdr3_nt: TGCAGTGCTTCACAGACTTTAAACTATGGCTACACCTTC

clone_size: few
j_call: TRBJ2-5
d_call: NA
v_call: TRBV11-2
cdr3_aa: CASSLAPRRYQETQYF
cdr3_nt: TGTGCCAGCAGCTTAGCGCCCAGGAGGTACCAAGAGACCCAGTACTTC

clone_size: NA
j_call: TRBJ2-5
d_call: TRBD2
v_call: TRBV7-2
cdr3_aa: CASRNRAGGAQETQYF
cdr3_nt: TGTGCCAGCAGAAACCGGGCGGGGGGGGCCCAAGAGACCCAGTACTTC

clone_size: NA
j_call: TRBJ2-1
d_call: NA
v_call: TRBV20-1
cdr3_aa: CSASKILGDNEQFF
cdr3_nt: TGCAGTGCTAGCAAAATACTAGGTGACAATGAGCAGTTCTTC

clone_size: NA
j_call: TRBJ2-7
d_call: NA
v_call: TRBV12-3/TRBV12-4
cdr3_aa: CASSLNRRSYEQYF
cdr3_nt: TGTGCCAGCAGTTTGAACAGGCGTTCCTACGAGCAGTACTTC

clone_size: NA
j_call: TRBJ2-7
d_call: TRBD2
v_call: TRBV3-1
cdr3_aa: CASSQGRLAAHF
cdr3_nt: TGTGCCAGCAGCCAAGGGAGACTAGCGGCTCACTTC

clone_size: few
j_call: TRBJ2-4
d_call: TRBD1
v_call: TRBV29-1
cdr3_aa: CSVWTGSIQYF
cdr3_nt: TGCAGCGTCTGGACAGGGAGCATTCAGTACTTC

clone_size: NA
j_call: TRBJ1-4
d_call: TRBD1
v_call: TRBV2
cdr3_aa: CASSVQGAGEKLFF
cdr3_nt: TGTGCCAGCAGTGTACAGGGGGCGGGTGAAAAACTGTTTTTT

clone_size: few
j_call: TRBJ2-7
d_call: NA
v_call: TRBV5-1
cdr3_aa: CASKSAGTPYEQYF
cdr3_nt: TGCGCCAGCAAATCGGCGGGGACCCCCTACGAGCAGTACTTC

clone_size: few
j_call: TRBJ1-1
d_call: NA
v_call: TRBV27
cdr3_aa: CASSLASGHPEAFF
cdr3_nt: TGTGCCAGCAGTTTAGCGAGTGGGCACCCTGAAGCTTTCTTT

clone_size: NA
j_call: TRBJ2-3
d_call: NA
v_call: TRBV6-2/TRBV6-3
cdr3_aa: CASTTRRPRSAQYF
cdr3_nt: TGTGCCAGCACTACTCGACGACCTAGATCGGCGCAGTATTTT

clone_size: few
j_call: TRBJ2-1
d_call: TRBD2
v_call: TRBV4-1
cdr3_aa: CASSQDPGLAGLHSYNEQFF
cdr3_nt: TGCGCCAGCAGCCAAGATCCGGGACTAGCGGGACTCCACTCCTACAATGAGCAGTTCTTC

clone_size: many
j_call: TRBJ2-7
d_call: TRBD2
v_call: TRBV10-3
cdr3_aa: CASTSGVPYEQYF
cdr3_nt: TGTGCCAGCACTAGCGGGGTTCCCTACGAGCAGTACTTC

clone_size: few
j_call: TRBJ2-3
d_call: NA
v_call: TRBV6-1
cdr3_aa: CASSEGLKRTQYF
cdr3_nt: TGTGCCAGCAGTGAAGGGTTGAAACGTACGCAGTATTTT

clone_size: few
j_call: TRBJ1-2
d_call: NA
v_call: TRBV18
cdr3_aa: CASSPTLSVYGYTF
cdr3_nt: TGTGCCAGCTCACCGACCTTATCGGTCTATGGCTACACCTTC

clone_size: NA
j_call: TRBJ2-7
d_call: NA
v_call: TRBV10-2
cdr3_aa: CASRQDSYEQYF
cdr3_nt: TGCGCCAGCCGACAGGACTCCTACGAGCAGTACTTC

clone_size: many
j_call: TRBJ2-1
d_call: NA
v_call: TRBV5-1
cdr3_aa: CASSLRNEQFF
cdr3_nt: TGCGCCAGCAGCTTGAGGAATGAGCAGTTCTTC

clone_size: few
j_call: TRBJ2-1
d_call: TRBD1
v_call: TRBV2
cdr3_aa: CASRGGTGDGSGPTNDQFF
cdr3_nt: TGTGCCAGCAGGGGGGGGACAGGGGACGGGTCCGGGCCAACGAATGACCAGTTCTTC

clone_size: NA
j_call: TRBJ2-3
d_call: TRBD2
v_call: TRBV20-1
cdr3_aa: CSAQSGLAGGQYF
cdr3_nt: TGCAGTGCCCAATCAGGACTAGCGGGAGGCCAATATTTT

clone_size: NA
j_call: TRBJ2-7
d_call: NA
v_call: TRBV29-1
cdr3_aa: CSVELAAYEQYF
cdr3_nt: TGCAGCGTTGAATTGGCAGCCTACGAGCAGTACTTC

clone_size: NA
j_call: TRBJ2-5
d_call: NA
v_call: TRBV7-2
cdr3_aa: CASSLGSLETQYF
cdr3_nt: TGTGCCAGCAGCTTAGGAAGCCTCGAGACCCAGTACTTC

clone_size: many
j_call: TRBJ2-3
d_call: TRBD2
v_call: TRBV29-1
cdr3_aa: CSVRTAGGVDTQYF
cdr3_nt: TGCAGCGTTCGGACAGCGGGGGGGGTCGATACGCAGTATTTT

clone_size: NA
j_call: TRBJ2-1
d_call: NA
v_call: TRBV5-1
cdr3_aa: CASSLEAGAAPPSEQFF
cdr3_nt: TGCGCCAGCAGCTTGGAGGCGGGGGCGGCCCCACCAAGTGAGCAGTTCTTC

clone_size: NA
j_call: TRBJ2-4
d_call: TRBD2
v_call: TRBV6-2/TRBV6-3
cdr3_aa: CASTPGLAGVAKNIQYF
cdr3_nt: TGTGCCAGCACCCCGGGACTAGCGGGAGTTGCCAAAAACATTCAGTACTTC

clone_size: few
j_call: TRBJ1-5
d_call: NA
v_call: TRBV7-2
cdr3_aa: CASSLAGGYSQPQHF
cdr3_nt: TGTGCCAGCAGCTTAGCGGGGGGGTACAGTCAGCCCCAGCATTTT

clone_size: NA
j_call: TRBJ2-3
d_call: NA
v_call: TRBV7-2
cdr3_aa: CASSIRDSGTDTQYF
cdr3_nt: TGTGCCAGCAGCATCCGGGATTCGGGCACAGATACGCAGTATTTT

clone_size: NA
j_call: TRBJ2-3
d_call: TRBD2
v_call: TRBV20-1
cdr3_aa: CSAVGSGSTDTQYF
cdr3_nt: TGCAGTGCGGTCGGTAGCGGGAGTACAGATACGCAGTATTTT

clone_size: NA
j_call: TRBJ1-2
d_call: NA
v_call: TRBV6-6
cdr3_aa: CASSPDGLYGYTF
cdr3_nt: TGTGCCAGCAGCCCAGACGGGTTATATGGCTACACCTTC

clone_size: NA
j_call: TRBJ2-1
d_call: NA
v_call: TRBV11-2
cdr3_aa: CASSSVQGHVEQFF
cdr3_nt: TGTGCCAGCAGCTCGGTACAGGGCCACGTTGAGCAGTTCTTC

clone_size: NA
j_call: TRBJ2-7
d_call: TRBD2
v_call: TRBV10-3
cdr3_aa: CAISEGLAGVGEQYF
cdr3_nt: TGTGCCATCAGTGAGGGACTAGCGGGAGTCGGGGAGCAGTACTTC

clone_size: few
j_call: TRBJ2-1
d_call: TRBD2
v_call: TRBV25-1
cdr3_aa: CASRDYTYNEQFF
cdr3_nt: TGTGCCAGCCGGGACTATACTTACAATGAGCAGTTCTTC

clone_size: few
j_call: TRBJ2-1
d_call: TRBD1
v_call: TRBV15
cdr3_aa: CATSSRPGQGDRNEQFF
cdr3_nt: TGTGCCACCAGCTCTCGCCCGGGACAGGGGGACCGCAATGAGCAGTTCTTC

clone_size: NA
j_call: TRBJ2-7
d_call: NA
v_call: TRBV29-1
cdr3_aa: CSAMGPPEQYF
cdr3_nt: TGCAGCGCCATGGGACCCCCCGAGCAGTACTTC

clone_size: few
j_call: TRBJ1-2
d_call: TRBD1
v_call: TRBV25-1
cdr3_aa: CASRKTGSFYGYTF
cdr3_nt: TGTGCCAGCAGAAAGACAGGGTCCTTCTATGGCTACACCTTC

clone_size: NA
j_call: TRBJ1-1
d_call: NA
v_call: TRBV10-3
cdr3_aa: CAISLADQNTEAFF
cdr3_nt: TGTGCCATCAGCTTGGCGGACCAGAACACTGAAGCTTTCTTT

clone_size: few
j_call: TRBJ2-6
d_call: NA
v_call: TRBV7-2
cdr3_aa: CASSLGATGANVLTF
cdr3_nt: TGTGCCAGCAGCTTAGGGGCCACTGGGGCCAACGTCCTGACTTTC

clone_size: many
j_call: TRBJ2-2
d_call: NA
v_call: TRBV27
cdr3_aa: CASSPGAGELFF
cdr3_nt: TGTGCCAGCTCCCCCGGGGCCGGGGAGCTGTTTTTT

clone_size: few
j_call: TRBJ2-1
d_call: NA
v_call: TRBV20-1
cdr3_aa: CSSGGPAFNEQFF
cdr3_nt: TGCAGCTCTGGAGGGCCGGCTTTCAATGAGCAGTTCTTC

clone_size: NA
j_call: TRBJ1-5
d_call: NA
v_call: TRBV4-3
cdr3_aa: CARSYQPQHF
cdr3_nt: TGCGCCCGGAGCTATCAGCCCCAGCATTTT

clone_size: few
j_call: TRBJ2-5
d_call: NA
v_call: TRBV6-6
cdr3_aa: CASSHHLQETQYF
cdr3_nt: TGTGCCAGCAGCCATCACCTCCAAGAGACCCAGTACTTC

clone_size: NA
j_call: TRBJ2-3
d_call: NA
v_call: TRBV29-1
cdr3_aa: CSVGVRKADTQYF
cdr3_nt: TGCAGCGTTGGGGTGAGGAAGGCAGATACGCAGTATTTT

clone_size: NA
j_call: TRBJ1-6
d_call: NA
v_call: TRBV12-2
cdr3_aa: CASRLAGRMDSPLHF
cdr3_nt: TGTGCAAGTCGCTTAGCGGGTCGTATGGATTCACCCCTCCACTTT

clone_size: NA
j_call: TRBJ2-7
d_call: NA
v_call: TRBV20-1
cdr3_aa: CSAAYPRDEGEQYF
cdr3_nt: TGCAGTGCGGCGTACCCCCGTGACGAGGGCGAGCAGTACTTC

clone_size: NA
j_call: TRBJ2-3
d_call: TRBD2
v_call: TRBV20-1
cdr3_aa: CSARDMREVADTQYF
cdr3_nt: TGCAGTGCTAGAGATATGCGGGAGGTTGCCGATACGCAGTATTTT

clone_size: few
j_call: TRBJ2-1
d_call: TRBD2
v_call: TRBV29-1
cdr3_aa: CSVSDSGLAAEQFF
cdr3_nt: TGCAGCGTGAGTGATTCGGGACTAGCTGCTGAGCAGTTCTTC

clone_size: NA
j_call: TRBJ1-1
d_call: NA
v_call: TRBV29-1
cdr3_aa: CSVVRVNTEAFF
cdr3_nt: TGCAGCGTTGTGAGGGTAAACACTGAAGCTTTCTTT

clone_size: few
j_call: TRBJ2-1
d_call: TRBD2
v_call: TRBV20-1
cdr3_aa: CSAVSGSGNEQFF
cdr3_nt: TGCAGTGCTGTAAGCGGGAGTGGGAATGAGCAGTTCTTC

clone_size: NA
j_call: TRBJ2-7
d_call: TRBD2
v_call: TRBV20-1
cdr3_aa: CSARRTSGILTMQYF
cdr3_nt: TGCAGTGCTAGGAGAACTAGCGGGATCCTCACTATGCAGTACTTC

clone_size: few
j_call: TRBJ1-1
d_call: NA
v_call: TRBV9
cdr3_aa: CASSVGGVVSSTEAFF
cdr3_nt: TGTGCCAGCAGCGTAGGAGGGGTTGTATCGAGCACTGAAGCTTTCTTT

clone_size: once
j_call: TRBJ1-3
d_call: NA
v_call: TRBV5-1
cdr3_aa: CASSHGLDPGNTIYF
cdr3_nt: TGCGCCAGCAGCCACGGTCTTGACCCTGGAAACACCATATATTTT

clone_size: few
j_call: TRBJ1-1
d_call: NA
v_call: TRBV5-6
cdr3_aa: CASSLPGGTEAFF
cdr3_nt: TGTGCCAGCAGCTTACCTGGAGGCACTGAAGCTTTCTTT

clone_size: many
j_call: TRBJ2-3
d_call: NA
v_call: TRBV9
cdr3_aa: CASSATGEGTDTQYF
cdr3_nt: TGTGCCAGCAGCGCAACAGGGGAGGGCACAGATACGCAGTATTTT